The rows below give T cell receptor beta chains drawn from one sample of a study of blood T cell repertoires in COVID-19. Assay: immunoSEQ multiplex PCR; the TCRdb copy retains only in-frame clones and omits some. The data hold some 48,000 clones, with around 86% observed a single time. Sequences were obtained from peripheral blood. The receptors shown here come from an elderly woman with acute or convalescent COVID-19. The CDR3 runs from the conserved cysteine through the conserved F or W. The order of the fields is D gene, J gene, V gene, CDR3 DNA, CDR3 protein. D genes are given only for firm matches.

D gene: TRBD1; J gene: TRBJ1-2; V gene: TRBV6-6; CDR3 DNA: TGTGCCAGCAGTAGGGGACAGGGGAACTATGGCTACACCTTC; CDR3 protein: CASSRGQGNYGYTF
D gene: TRBD1; J gene: TRBJ2-7; V gene: TRBV6-5; CDR3 DNA: TGTGCCAGCAGTTTCTTGGGACAGGGGGCGCGTGAGCAGTACTTC; CDR3 protein: CASSFLGQGAREQYF
D gene: NA; J gene: TRBJ2-1; V gene: TRBV7-9; CDR3 DNA: TGTGCCAGCAGCAACACCGGGTCCTACAATGAGCAGTTCTTC; CDR3 protein: CASSNTGSYNEQFF
D gene: TRBD1; J gene: TRBJ2-5; V gene: TRBV19; CDR3 DNA: TGTGCCAGTAGCACCGGGACAGCCCCCAAGATCGAGACCCAGTACTTC; CDR3 protein: CASSTGTAPKIETQYF
D gene: NA; J gene: TRBJ1-5; V gene: TRBV19; CDR3 DNA: TGTGCCAGTAGTATGACAGGCACTAATCAGCCCCAGCATTTT; CDR3 protein: CASSMTGTNQPQHF
D gene: TRBD1; J gene: TRBJ2-1; V gene: TRBV6-1; CDR3 DNA: TGTGCCAGCAGTGAAGAGGACAGGGGTGGTCAGTTCTTC; CDR3 protein: CASSEEDRGGQFF
D gene: NA; J gene: TRBJ1-1; V gene: TRBV5-4; CDR3 DNA: TGTGCCAGCAGCTTGGTTTTTGTGGGACAGAACACTGAAGCTTTCTTT; CDR3 protein: CASSLVFVGQNTEAFF
D gene: NA; J gene: TRBJ1-1; V gene: TRBV5-4; CDR3 DNA: TGTGCCAGCGTGGGGGGGGGAAACAACACTGAAGCTTTCTTT; CDR3 protein: CASVGGGNNTEAFF
D gene: TRBD1; J gene: TRBJ2-7; V gene: TRBV5-1; CDR3 DNA: TGCGCCAGCAGCTTGGGTTCACGGGACAGGGTTAACGAGCAGTACTTC; CDR3 protein: CASSLGSRDRVNEQYF
D gene: NA; J gene: TRBJ1-6; V gene: TRBV3-1/TRBV3-2; CDR3 DNA: TGTGCCAGCAGCCAGGGGGACTCCCCCAATTCACCCCTCCACTTT; CDR3 protein: CASSQGDSPNSPLHF
D gene: TRBD1; J gene: TRBJ1-2; V gene: TRBV5-1; CDR3 DNA: TGCGCCAGCAGCACGGACAGGGGGTATGGTGGCTACACCTTC; CDR3 protein: CASSTDRGYGGYTF
D gene: TRBD1; J gene: TRBJ1-2; V gene: TRBV19; CDR3 DNA: TGTGCCAGTAGTGAGACAGGGTACCGCTACACCTTC; CDR3 protein: CASSETGYRYTF
D gene: TRBD1; J gene: TRBJ2-7; V gene: TRBV7-2; CDR3 DNA: TGTGCCAGCAGCAGACAGGGCAAATCTTACGAGCAGTACTTC; CDR3 protein: CASSRQGKSYEQYF
D gene: NA; J gene: TRBJ2-1; V gene: TRBV4-1; CDR3 DNA: TGCGCCAGCAGCCGAGGGGGCCTAGCGAATCTGGGCAATGAGCAGTTCTTC; CDR3 protein: CASSRGGLANLGNEQFF
D gene: NA; J gene: TRBJ1-6; V gene: TRBV7-9; CDR3 DNA: TGTGCCAGCAGCTCAAAGGTAGAACAGAACAATTCACCCCTCCACTTT; CDR3 protein: CASSSKVEQNNSPLHF
D gene: TRBD2; J gene: TRBJ2-3; V gene: TRBV30; CDR3 DNA: TGTGCCTGGAGTGTAGGTCTAGCGGGGGAGACAGATACGCAGTATTTT; CDR3 protein: CAWSVGLAGETDTQYF
D gene: TRBD1; J gene: TRBJ1-5; V gene: TRBV7-2; CDR3 DNA: TGTGCCAGCAGCTTACCCGGGACAGTTAATCAGCCCCAGCATTTT; CDR3 protein: CASSLPGTVNQPQHF